The 9 T cell receptor beta chains below come from one sample, sequenced in a study of control samples from healthy donors and cancer patients. The method was immunoSEQ multiplex PCR; TCRdb's version includes in-frame clones alone and lacks a portion of them. The sample has about 120,000 clones; roughly 90% are singletons. Sequencing used blood. The origin of the receptors is a man in his forties or fifties in good health.

The chain uses TRBV3-1 (or the pseudogene TRBV3-2) and TRBJ1-2, with D unclear. The CDR3 is made up of 15 amino acids. Trimming removed 4 bases at V and 2 bases at J, with 14 bases between. Germline V gene data show CDR1 as LGHDT and CDR2 as YNNKEL (reference sequence). The CDR3 nucleotides are TGTGCCAGCAGCCTAAGGAGTCAACCCAACTATGGCTACACCTTC. Amino acid sequence: CASSLRSQPNYGYTF.

J is TRBJ2-3 and V is TRBV5-1; D may be TRBD1 (5 bases). Trimming left V 5 bases short and J 2 bases short, with 15 bases between. This CDR3 has 15 amino acids. The V gene's germline CDR1 is SGHRS and CDR2 YFSETQ. CDR3 sequence reads: CASRKIQGATDTQYF. The CDR3 DNA is TGCGCCAGCAGGAAAATTCAAGGGGCCACAGATACGCAGTATTTT.

The V call is TRBV29-1, the J call TRBJ1-2; 8 bases agree with TRBD1. CDR1 SQVTM and CDR2 ANQGSEA come from the germline V gene. Losses at the gene ends were 2 bases for V and 4 bases for J; bases not matched to a gene: 3. The CDR3 loop spans 13 amino acids. For the CDR3, the DNA is TGCAGCGTTGAACCAGGGGGCATCTATGGCTACACCTTC. It specifies CSVEPGGIYGYTF.

The rearrangement uses TRBV5-5 and TRBJ1-3; no clear D. V gave up 1 base and J gave up 0 bases, with 11 bases separating them. The CDR3 has 16 residues. Per germline, CDR1 SGHKS and CDR2 YYEKEE (reference sequence). CDR3 in amino acids: CASSLLWGISGNTIYF. In DNA, the CDR3 is TGTGCCAGCAGCTTGCTCTGGGGTATCTCTGGAAACACCATATATTTT.

At least ten counts were recorded for this clone. The chain uses TRBV19 and TRBJ2-7; no clear D. The CDR3 consists of 15 residues. Germline CDR1 reads LNHDA; CDR2 reads SQIVND (reference sequence). V lost 10 bases to trimming and J lost 2 bases, with 21 bases between them. CDR3 in amino acids: CATPHREDSTYEQYF. The CDR3 DNA follows: TGTGCCACTCCCCACCGAGAGGATTCGACCTACGAGCAGTACTTC.

This clone qualifies as medium-sized. The chain uses TRBV19 and TRBJ2-3, with no clear D. V lost 1 base to trimming and J lost 6 bases, with 5 bases between them. The length of the CDR3 is 12 residues. CDR1 and CDR2 from the germline V gene are LNHDA and SQIVND (reference sequence). The CDR3 DNA sequence: TGTGCCAGTAGTATAGGTTGGGATACGCAGTATTTT. Encoded protein: CASSIGWDTQYF. Drawing the rest from reference TRBV19 and TRBJ2-3, the complete variable domain is DGGITQSPKYLFRKEGQNVTLSCEQNLNHDAMYWYRQDPGQGLRLIYYSQIVNDFQKGDIAEGYSVSREKKESFPLTVTSAQKNPTAFYLCASSIGWDTQYFGPGTRLTVL.

This chain joins TRBV29-1 and TRBJ2-7; D is uncertain. V was cut by 7 bases and J by 0 bases, with 13 bases left in between. The germline CDR1 and CDR2 sequences are SQVTM and ANQGSEA. The CDR3 length is 13 residues. CDR3 sequence: CSAEADHSYEQYF. DNA for the CDR3: TGCAGCGCAGAGGCGGACCACTCCTACGAGCAGTACTTC.

V is TRBV4-1 and J is TRBJ2-7; D is unclear. Per germline, CDR1 MGHRA and CDR2 YSYEKL. Between the trimmed V and J ends, which lost 0 bases and 3 bases, there was a span of 12 bases. The CDR3 extends over 15 amino acids. The CDR3 region is CASSQEASPIYEQYF. The CDR3 DNA sequence: TGCGCCAGCAGCCAAGAGGCCAGCCCGATCTACGAGCAGTACTTC.

This clone was counted only a few times. This chain joins TRBV27 and TRBJ2-4, with D perhaps matching TRBD1 (7 bases). Germline V gene lookup returns CDR1 MNHEY and CDR2 SMNVEV (reference sequence). The ends were cut back, 8 bases at V and 6 bases at J, with 20 bases in the middle. The CDR3 is 15 amino acids. The CDR3 reads CASPSEGAGGNIQYF. DNA of the CDR3: TGTGCCAGCCCTTCAGAGGGGGCCGGGGGAAACATTCAGTACTTC.